Each of the 17 T cell receptor beta chains below was sequenced from the same sample in a study of cytomegalovirus exposure and HLA in healthy donors. PCR employed 60 Vbeta and 13 Jbeta primers. Assay: immunoSEQ multiplex PCR; the TCRdb copy retains only in-frame clones and omits some. The sample lists about 160,000 clones, around 80% occurring once. Material for sequencing was PBMCs. These receptors all come from a woman in her thirties or forties in good health and CMV-seronegative.

The chain carries TRBV9 and TRBJ1-5, with TRBD1 as a possible D gene (5 bases). The CDR3 covers 13 residues. Germline CDR1 reads SGDLS; CDR2 reads YYNGEE. V was cut by 3 bases and J by 9 bases, with 13 bases left in between. The CDR3 here is CASSDQGSGPQHF. CDR3 coding DNA: TGTGCCAGCAGCGACCAGGGATCTGGGCCCCAGCATTTT.

This clone has a handful of counts. The chain couples TRBV2 to TRBJ2-7, with TRBD2 matching 9 bases. The CDR3 length is 14 residues. Germline V gives CDR1 SNHLY, CDR2 FYNNEI. The trim removed 6 bases at V and 5 bases at J, leaving 8 bases unmatched. CDR3 bases: TGTGCCAGCAGCAAGACTAGCGGCCTAAACGAGCAGTACTTC. This sequence encodes CASSKTSGLNEQYF.

This clone appeared a few times. J is TRBJ2-1 and V is TRBV11-2; 8 bases line up with TRBD2. In germline, CDR1 is SGHAT, CDR2 FQNNGV. After removal of 5 bases from V and 5 bases from J, the junction contained 8 bases not matched to a gene. The CDR3 covers 15 residues. The CDR3 region has the DNA TGTGCCAGCAGCCAAGGCGGGAGGCGGGACAATGAGCAGTTCTTC. It is translated as CASSQGGRRDNEQFF.

This clone was observed a handful of times. V and J are TRBV18 and TRBJ2-7; TRBD2 matches 8 bases. J gave up 6 bases and V 3 bases, and 7 bases lay outside the gene matches. Germline CDR1 is KGHSH and CDR2 is LQKENI. CDR3 length equals 14 residues. The CDR3: CASSPLQAGGEQYF. As DNA, the CDR3 is TGTGCCAGCTCACCTCTACAGGCGGGGGGCGAGCAGTACTTC.

This sequence joins TRBV11-2 and TRBJ1-1; tentative D call: TRBD1 (5 bases). The ends were cut back, 4 bases at V and 11 bases at J, with 14 bases in the middle. The CDR3 covers 12 residues. Germline V gene data show CDR1 as SGHAT and CDR2 as FQNNGV. The CDR3 DNA is TGTGCCAGCAGCTCCCCGGGGGGTCGGGCTTTCTTT. Translated, it gives CASSSPGGRAFF. Complete variable domain (other parts from reference TRBV11-2 and TRBJ1-1): EAGVAQSPRYKIIEKRQSVAFWCNPISGHATLYWYQQILGQGPKLLIQFQNNGVVDDSQLPKDRFSAERLKGVDSTLKIQPAKLEDSAVYLCASSSPGGRAFFGQGTRLTVV.

The chain employs TRBV6-4 and TRBJ2-3; 12 nucleotides align to TRBD2. Unmatched junction bases numbered 6, after V lost 6 bases and J lost 5 bases. The CDR3 is made up of 15 amino acids. The germline gives CDR1 MRHNA, CDR2 SNTAGT. The CDR3 nucleotides read TGTGCCAGCAGCTTTTCGGGACTAGCGGGAGATACGCAGTATTTT. It specifies CASSFSGLAGDTQYF.

The rearrangement links TRBV29-1 to TRBJ2-7, with 10 bases that match TRBD2. The J segment lost 2 bases and the V segment lost 5 bases, leaving 3 bases of the junction unmatched. The germline V gene encodes CDR1 SQVTM and CDR2 ANQGSEA. This CDR3 is built from 13 residues. The CDR3 nucleotides are TGCAGCGTTTTAGCGGGAGGCGCCTACGAGCAGTACTTC. Protein: CSVLAGGAYEQYF.

Turning to this clone: Other DNA sequences in this sample translate to the same CDR3. V and J are TRBV30 and TRBJ1-5, with D maybe TRBD1 (5 bases). The CDR3 extends over 12 amino acids. Germline loops: CDR1 GTSNPN, CDR2 SVGIG (reference sequence). The V end was cut by 2 bases, the J end by 4 bases, with 6 bases between. The CDR3 DNA reads TGTGCCTGGAGTCCAGGGAATCAGCCCCAGCATTTT. It translates to CAWSPGNQPQHF.

This clone appeared once. The chain couples TRBV7-9 to TRBJ1-2, with a possible D match to TRBD1 (5 bases). CDR3 length equals 14 residues. V lost 3 bases and J 4 bases, leaving 12 bases between the germline ends. CDR1 is SEHNR and CDR2 is FQNEAQ in the germline V gene (reference sequence). The CDR3 here is CASSFGQGGYGYTF. The CDR3 DNA reads TGTGCCAGCAGCTTCGGGCAGGGAGGCTATGGCTACACCTTC.

CDR3: CASSPSHLAGVTDTQYF. In nucleotides, the CDR3 is TGTGCCAGCTCACCATCCCATTTAGCGGGAGTGACAGATACGCAGTATTTT. V gene TRBV18 combines with J gene TRBJ2-3; TRBD2 aligns across 9 bases. Looked up from germline, CDR1 is KGHSH and CDR2 is LQKENI. After removal of 2 bases from V and 3 bases from J, the junction contained 9 bases not matched to a gene. The CDR3 has 17 residues.

The J gene is TRBJ2-3, the V gene TRBV10-3; TRBD2 might be the D (6 bases). Trimming pared 5 bases from V and 6 bases from J, leaving 9 bases between. The CDR3 sequence is 12 residues long. CDR1 is ENHRY and CDR2 is SYGVKD in the germline V gene. CDR3 nucleotide sequence: TGTGCCATCAGTCCGGGAGCGGATACGCAGTATTTT. Translated, it gives CAISPGADTQYF.

The chain is built from TRBV7-2 and TRBJ2-7; 9 bases agree with TRBD1. Germline CDR1 is SGHTA and CDR2 is FQGNSA. With 5 bases clipped from V and 5 bases from J, the junction kept 7 bases outside the gene matches. This CDR3 has 14 residues. CDR3 sequence reads: CASSRTGVVNEQYF. CDR3 in DNA: TGTGCCAGCAGCCGGACAGGGGTAGTTAACGAGCAGTACTTC.

The chain combines TRBV6-5 with TRBJ2-6; unclear D gene. V was clipped by 6 bases and J by 3 bases, with 9 bases between them. CDR3 length equals 14 residues. The germline CDR1 and CDR2 sequences are MNHEY and SVGAGI. This CDR3 is CASSGQRGANVLTF. DNA for the CDR3: TGTGCCAGCAGCGGCCAGCGTGGGGCCAACGTCCTGACTTTC.

The V and J genes are TRBV30 and TRBJ2-4; D perhaps matches TRBD1 (6 bases). Germline assignment: CDR1 GTSNPN and CDR2 SVGIG (reference sequence). V was cut by 4 bases and J by 3 bases, with 10 bases left in between. The CDR3 is 13 residues long. CDR3 residues: CAWTRGGKNIQYF. The CDR3 region has the DNA TGTGCCTGGACAAGAGGGGGCAAAAACATTCAGTACTTC.

The chain couples TRBV5-1 to TRBJ2-7, with 10 bases aligning to TRBD1. Per the germline V gene, CDR1 is SGHRS and CDR2 is YFSETQ. The CDR3 has 14 amino acids. Losses at the gene ends were 1 base for V and 3 bases for J; bases not matched to a gene: 1. The CDR3, as DNA: TGCGCCAGCAGCTTGAGGGACAGGGGCTACGAGCAGTACTTC. Translation gives CASSLRDRGYEQYF.

This sequence joins TRBV6-1 and TRBJ2-1, with no clear D. In germline, CDR1 is MNHNS, CDR2 SASEGT. The CDR3 sequence is 13 residues long. V lost 2 bases and J lost 7, with 9 bases in between. The CDR3 here is CASSESLMNEQFF. In nucleotides, the CDR3 is TGTGCCAGCAGTGAATCTCTAATGAATGAGCAGTTCTTC.

The CDR3 DNA reads as TGTGCCAGCAGCGTAGGTGGAGGGAGTGCCCACCAAGAGACCCAGTACTTC. Amino acid sequence: CASSVGGGSAHQETQYF. This chain connects TRBV9 to TRBJ2-5; the D gene is possibly TRBD2 (6 bases). Trimming shortened V by 0 bases and J by 0 bases, and 15 bases separated the two germline ends. CDR3 length: 17 amino acids. Germline V gene sequence: CDR1 SGDLS, CDR2 YYNGEE.